These 17 T cell receptor beta chains were sequenced from one sample in a study of cytomegalovirus exposure and HLA in healthy donors. 13 Jbeta primers and 60 Vbeta primers were used for the PCR. Measured with immunoSEQ multiplex PCR; TCRdb has only the in-frame clones, and not every one. The sample records some 130,000 clones, about 82% being singletons. Sequenced material: PBMCs. The origin of the receptors is a man aged 25-45 years in good health.

The chain combines TRBV4-1 with TRBJ1-1; D not resolved. The CDR3 sequence is 15 residues long. V lost 1 base and J 0 bases, leaving 9 bases between the germline ends. CDR1 MGHRA and CDR2 YSYEKL come from the germline V gene. The CDR3 sequence is CASSQGADMNTEAFF. The DNA of the CDR3 is TGCGCCAGCAGCCAAGGGGCAGACATGAACACTGAAGCTTTCTTT.

This chain connects TRBV6-1 to TRBJ1-4; 7 positions match TRBD1. Unmatched junction bases numbered 4, after V lost 7 bases and J lost 8 bases. CDR1 is MNHNS and CDR2 is SASEGT in the germline V gene. The CDR3 spans 12 residues. In nucleotides, the CDR3 is TGTGCCAGCAAGGGGACAGCCGAAAAACTGTTTTTT. Amino acid sequence: CASKGTAEKLFF.

The count of this clone is one. The CDR3 reads CASSLSGYEQYF. The CDR3 coding sequence is TGTGCCAGCAGCTTGTCGGGCTACGAGCAGTACTTC. The chain links TRBV7-9 to TRBJ2-7; D is undetermined. CDR1 and CDR2 from the germline V gene are SEHNR and FQNEAQ (reference sequence). V lost 3 bases and J lost 3, with 6 bases in between. The CDR3 loop spans 12 amino acids.

This clone turned up a few times. The V gene is TRBV19, the J gene TRBJ2-5, with a possible D match to TRBD1 (6 bases). Germline lookup yields CDR1 LNHDA and CDR2 SQIVND (reference sequence). This CDR3 comprises 14 residues. V lost 1 base to trimming and J lost 3 bases, with 9 bases between them. For the CDR3, the DNA is TGTGCCAGTAGTATAGGCGCAGGGGAAGAGACCCAGTACTTC. Its protein product is CASSIGAGEETQYF.

The V and J genes are TRBV6-5 and TRBJ1-1; 8 bases agree with TRBD1. Losses at the gene ends were 5 bases for V and 0 bases for J; bases not matched to a gene: 2. Germline CDR1 is MNHEY and CDR2 is SVGAGI. The CDR3 length is 14 residues. Written as DNA, the CDR3 is TGTGCCAGCAGTGAGGACAGGGTGAACACTGAAGCTTTCTTT. It yields the protein CASSEDRVNTEAFF.

The rearrangement joins TRBV28 to TRBJ1-4, with D unclear. This CDR3 contains 16 residues. Germline values: CDR1 MDHEN, CDR2 SYDVKM. Trimming shortened V by 5 bases and J by 3 bases, and 16 bases separated the two germline ends. This CDR3 reads CASSQATRAANEKLFF. The CDR3, as DNA: TGTGCCAGCAGTCAGGCGACCCGAGCGGCTAATGAAAAACTGTTTTTT. The full variable domain, rest sourced from reference TRBV28 and TRBJ1-4, is DVKVTQSSRYLVKRTGEKVFLECVQDMDHENMFWYRQDPGLGLRLIYFSYDVKMKEKGDIPEGYSVSREKKERFSLILESASTNQTSMYLCASSQATRAANEKLFFGSGTQLSVL.

This chain connects TRBV9 to TRBJ2-1; 7 bases fit TRBD2. The CDR3 runs to 15 residues. The germline V gene has CDR1 SGDLS and CDR2 YYNGEE. V shed 0 bases and J 2 bases; nucleotides not matched to a gene: 2. CDR3 protein: CASSVGGRAYNEQFF. The CDR3 nucleotides are TGTGCCAGCAGCGTAGGCGGGAGAGCCTACAATGAGCAGTTCTTC.

The chain employs TRBV7-9 and TRBJ1-3; unclear D gene. The CDR3 spans 13 residues. Germline V CDR1 and CDR2: SEHNR, FQNEAQ (reference sequence). Trimming pared 4 bases from V and 4 bases from J, leaving 8 bases between. CDR3 region: CASSWGGGNTIYF. The DNA for the CDR3 is TGTGCCAGCAGCTGGGGAGGGGGAAACACCATATATTTT.

The genes are TRBV30 and TRBJ1-4; D not resolved. Per germline, CDR1 GTSNPN and CDR2 SVGIG (reference sequence). The CDR3 is made up of 11 amino acids. V was trimmed by 8 bases and J by 5 bases, leaving 9 bases between them. The CDR3: CASGGNEKLFF. The DNA for the CDR3 is TGTGCCAGCGGCGGAAATGAAAAACTGTTTTTT.

The rearrangement joins TRBV5-1 to TRBJ1-2, with 7 nucleotides matching TRBD1. Germline values: CDR1 SGHRS, CDR2 YFSETQ. With 4 bases clipped from V and 0 bases from J, the junction kept 12 bases outside the gene matches. The CDR3 covers 17 residues. This CDR3 reads CASSPRMPGQTNYGYTF. CDR3 DNA sequence: TGCGCCAGCAGCCCGCGGATGCCGGGACAGACTAACTATGGCTACACCTTC.

The chain links TRBV7-8 to TRBJ1-2; no clear D gene. Germline assignment: CDR1 SGHVS and CDR2 FQNEAQ. Trimming shortened V by 1 base and J by 8 bases, and 14 bases separated the two germline ends. This CDR3 has 14 amino acids. The CDR3 DNA reads as TGTGCCAGCAGCTTAGGGGGAACTTGGGAGGGCTACACCTTC. It encodes CASSLGGTWEGYTF.

This clone turned up a few times. The V gene is TRBV6-6, the J gene TRBJ2-1, with a possible D match to TRBD2 (6 bases). Germline CDR1 reads MNHNY; CDR2 reads SVGAGI (reference sequence). The CDR3 has 14 amino acids. V was clipped by 2 bases and J by 7 bases, with 12 bases between them. CDR3 residues: CASSYRGSSNEQFF. CDR3 nucleotide sequence: TGTGCCAGCAGTTACCGGGGGTCTAGTAATGAGCAGTTCTTC.

The rearrangement links TRBV5-6 to TRBJ2-1, with D hard to call. Germline-derived CDR1 and CDR2 are SGHDT and YYEEEE. Trimming pared 6 bases from V and 2 bases from J, leaving 15 bases between. The CDR3 covers 15 residues. The CDR3 DNA reads TGTGCCAGCACCCCCCAACTCTTACCCTACAATGAGCAGTTCTTC. Translating gives CASTPQLLPYNEQFF.

V and J are TRBV7-9 and TRBJ2-7; possible D gene TRBD2, 7 bases. This CDR3 comprises 14 residues. Germline CDR1 and CDR2: SEHNR and FQNEAQ (reference sequence). The V and J ends lost 5 bases and 4 bases respectively, with 15 bases between them. The CDR3 sequence: CASSPRGGGYEQYF. DNA of the CDR3: TGTGCCAGCAGCCCAAGGGGGGGTGGTTACGAGCAGTACTTC.

The CDR3 spells CASRVSTHTETQYF. For the CDR3, the DNA is TGCGCCAGCAGGGTGTCAACCCACACGGAGACCCAGTACTTC. The rearrangement uses TRBV5-1 and TRBJ2-5; D unclear. V shed 5 bases and J shed 5 bases, with 16 bases lying between them. This CDR3 region has 14 residues. Per the germline V gene, CDR1 is SGHRS and CDR2 is YFSETQ.

J is TRBJ2-3 and V is TRBV29-1, with a tentative D call TRBD1 (5 bases). V was pared by 5 bases and J by 6 bases, with 15 bases between. Germline assignment: CDR1 SQVTM and CDR2 ANQGSEA. The CDR3 has 13 residues. CDR3 nucleotides: TGCAGCGTTCCCGACAGCCAGACGGATACGCAGTATTTT. As protein: CSVPDSQTDTQYF.

The DNA of the CDR3 is TGTGCCAGTAGGACCGGGCAGGGCAATGAGCAGTTCTTC. Encoded protein: CASRTGQGNEQFF. The V and J genes are TRBV19 and TRBJ2-1; D might be TRBD1 (5 bases). This CDR3 is 13 amino acids long. Trimming cost V 6 bases and J 6 bases, with 12 bases left between them. The germline gives CDR1 LNHDA, CDR2 SQIVND (reference sequence).